The 6 T cell receptor beta chains given below trace back to one sample, sequenced in a study of blood T cell repertoires in COVID-19. Profiling relied on immunoSEQ multiplex PCR, and the TCRdb table lists in-frame clones only, not all of them. The repertoire holds 130,000 to 150,000 clones, 80% to 90% seen once, with 8.6% in the top ten. Specimen: peripheral blood. These receptor sequences come from a woman between 50 and 59 years old with active or convalescent COVID-19.

Points on this clone: Germline is not matched at one junction end, which may reflect a read error. The chain links TRBV4-2 to TRBJ2-2; D gene uncertain. CDR1 and CDR2 from the germline V gene are LGHNA and YNFKEQ. The CDR3 loop spans 14 amino acids. The CDR3 DNA reads as TGTGCCAGCAGTCAAGCCAGAAACACCGGGGAGCTGTTTTTT. It yields the protein CASSQARNTGELFF.

With respect to this clone: The same CDR3 also results from other DNA sequences found in this sample. The chain is built from TRBV28 and TRBJ2-7; no firm D call. The CDR3 is 11 residues long. Per germline, CDR1 MDHEN and CDR2 SYDVKM. The V end was cut by 4 bases, the J end by 3 bases, with 4 bases between. For the CDR3, the DNA is TGTGCCAGCAGTTCCTACTACGAGCAGTACTTC. It codes for CASSSYYEQYF.

The table lists this clone with a few counts. This chain connects TRBV9 to TRBJ2-3; 15 nucleotides align to TRBD2. Germline-derived CDR1 and CDR2 are SGDLS and YYNGEE. The V segment lost 5 bases and the J segment 0 bases; nucleotides outside the gene matches: 1. The CDR3 has 16 residues. The CDR3 loop is CASSGLAGGSTDTQYF. The CDR3 DNA is TGTGCCAGCAGTGGACTAGCGGGGGGGAGCACAGATACGCAGTATTTT.

The genes are TRBV6-2 or TRBV6-3 and TRBJ2-3; TRBD2 is a possible D gene (6 bases). The CDR3 runs to 16 residues. Trimming removed 2 bases at V and 6 bases at J, with 18 bases between. Germline CDR1 and CDR2: MNHEY and SVGEGT. The CDR3 region is CASSYGTPRTTDTQYF. The CDR3 bases are TGTGCCAGCAGTTACGGGACTCCCCGCACCACGGATACGCAGTATTTT.

The chain combines TRBV6-1 with TRBJ2-5, with 9 bases identical to TRBD2. After removal of 2 bases from V and 5 bases from J, the junction contained 3 bases not matched to a gene. There are 14 residues in the CDR3. Germline-derived CDR1 and CDR2 are MNHNS and SASEGT. This CDR3 reads CASSERSGGETQYF. The CDR3 DNA reads TGTGCCAGCAGTGAACGTAGCGGGGGTGAGACCCAGTACTTC.

The chain links TRBV3-1 (or the pseudogene TRBV3-2) to TRBJ1-4; D not certain. The CDR3 covers 13 residues. Germline loops: CDR1 LGHDT, CDR2 YNNKEL (reference sequence). Deletions cut 6 bases from V and 5 bases from J, with 10 bases between. As DNA, the CDR3 is TGTGCCAGCAGGGAGGGTCCAAATGAAAAACTGTTTTTT. Residues: CASREGPNEKLFF.